A single sample is the source of the 8 T cell receptor beta chains below, sequenced in a study of cytomegalovirus exposure and HLA in healthy donors. The PCR contained 60 Vbeta and 13 Jbeta primers. TCRdb's table, derived via immunoSEQ multiplex PCR, lists solely in-frame clones and lacks some. The sample has some 130,000 clones, less than 85% seen once; the top ten hold roughly 1.4%. The sequencing sample was made of PBMCs. Source of these receptors: a man aged 35 to 55 in good health and CMV-seronegative.

J is TRBJ1-1 and V is TRBV5-1, with 8 bases matching TRBD1. The CDR3 spans 14 residues. Germline V gene sequence: CDR1 SGHRS, CDR2 YFSETQ. V dropped 0 bases and J dropped 6; count of bases not matched to a gene: 4. The CDR3: CASSLGDRGAEAFF. For the CDR3, the DNA is TGCGCCAGCAGCTTGGGCGACAGGGGCGCTGAAGCTTTCTTT.

V and J are TRBV7-6 and TRBJ2-6, with a possible D match to TRBD2 (5 bases). V lost 7 bases and J 2 bases, leaving 15 bases between the germline ends. The CDR3 has 16 amino acids. Germline-derived CDR1 and CDR2 are SGHVS and FNYEAQ. CDR3 loop: CASTPSMGAGANVLTF. As DNA, the CDR3 is TGTGCCAGCACCCCATCCATGGGAGCTGGGGCCAACGTCCTGACTTTC.

The sample holds a few counts of this clone. The CDR3 coding sequence is TGCGCCAGCAGCCAAGAGACGGACAGGGGGCGAGTAGCGGGCTCCTACGAGCAGTACTTC. It encodes CASSQETDRGRVAGSYEQYF. The chain uses TRBV4-3 and TRBJ2-7; 11 bases are shared with TRBD1. With 0 bases clipped from V and 0 bases from J, the junction kept 13 bases outside the gene matches. The CDR3 contains 20 residues. Germline V gene lookup returns CDR1 LGHNA and CDR2 YSLEER.

V usage is TRBV7-9 and J usage is TRBJ2-1; perhaps TRBD2 as D (6 bases). Trimming left V 1 base short and J 9 bases short, with 16 bases between. Germline V gene data show CDR1 as SEHNR and CDR2 as FQNEAQ (reference sequence). CDR3 length equals 15 residues. CDR3 nucleotides: TGTGCCAGCAGCTTAGGACTAGGGCCCGCCGGTGAGCAGTTCTTC. It yields the protein CASSLGLGPAGEQFF.

The rearrangement joins TRBV21-1 to TRBJ1-1; the table assigns TRBD1, which was not confirmed against the DNA. TRBV21-1 is a pseudogene segment. The CDR3 runs 15 residues. The CDR3: CASSRGQGMNTEAFF. For the CDR3, the DNA is TGTGCCAGCAGCAGGGGACAGGGGATGAACACTGAAGCTTTCTTT.

The chain carries TRBV25-1 and TRBJ2-7, with TRBD2 identical over 9 bases. V shed 1 base, J shed 3 bases, and the junction held 1 base outside the gene matches. From germline, CDR1 is MGHDK and CDR2 SYGVNS. The CDR3 is 14 amino acids. CDR3 nucleotides: TGTGCCAGCAGTGAATCTAGCGGGATCTACGAGCAGTACTTC. Its translation is CASSESSGIYEQYF.

V is TRBV27 and J is TRBJ1-3; D possibly corresponds to TRBD1 (5 bases). Trimming removed 6 bases at V and 0 bases at J, with 6 bases between. Germline-derived CDR1 and CDR2 are MNHEY and SMNVEV (reference sequence). The CDR3 length is 13 residues. For the CDR3, the DNA is TGTGCCAGCAGACAGGACTCTGGAAACACCATATATTTT. Encoded protein: CASRQDSGNTIYF.

The J gene is TRBJ2-5, the V gene TRBV5-6; 12 bases match TRBD1. Germline V gene data show CDR1 as SGHDT and CDR2 as YYEEEE. With 0 bases clipped from V and 7 bases from J, the junction kept 7 bases outside the gene matches. This CDR3 comprises 16 residues. The CDR3 DNA reads TGTGCCAGCAGCTTGGGTGGGACAGGGGGCCAGGGGACCCAGTACTTC. It translates to CASSLGGTGGQGTQYF.